A single T cell receptor (beta chain) is shown here with its context. Its antigen is unknown. V dropped 6 bases and J dropped 14 bases, with 10 bases sitting between them. The germline gives CDR1 DFQATT, CDR2 SNEGSKA (reference sequence). CDR3 length equals 8 residues. The data were taken from a study of brain metastases from non-small cell lung cancer. General observations from the study: In about 60% of brain metastases, T-cell clones were expanded compared with matched primary tumors. Brain metastases had lower T-cell infiltration than primary tumors. TCR repertoires overlapped largely between brain metastases and matched primaries.

Assay: immunoSEQ multiplex PCR; the TCRdb copy retains only in-frame clones and omits some. The sample carries 13,000 to 15,000 clones, under 85% recorded once. Sequencing used primary lung tumor tissue. The chain uses TRBV20-1 and TRBJ1-2; TRBD1 might be the D (6 bases). This TCR was sampled from a donor at least 40 years old with non-small cell lung cancer. CDR3 in DNA: TGCAGTGCCCCAGGGGTTACCTTC. This gives the protein CSAPGVTF.